A single sample is the source of the 8 T cell receptor beta chains below, sequenced in a study of human T cells and chemical hapten exposure. TCRdb analysed the RACE reads with MiXCR anew, one entry per CDR3 protein. Of about 190,000 distinct CDR3 sequences listed, 24% were seen once; the top ten hold roughly 2.3%. The time point here: patch test 3, about 24 weeks after DPC sensitization. Documented treatment: therapeutic diphenylcyclopropenone sensitization with weekly scalp DPC. The source was whole blood, collected in connection with sensitization to the hapten diphenylcyclopropenone (DPC). The receptors come from a woman aged 40 to 55 with alopecia areata. Some clones in this sample may be carry-over from other donors' samples.

The rearrangement uses TRBV20-1 and TRBJ1-5; 8 bases agree with TRBD1. V trimming: 4 bases; J trimming: 4 bases; junction bases outside the gene matches: 12. CDR1 is DFQATT, CDR2 SNEGSKA, per germline (reference sequence). This CDR3 has 16 amino acids. The CDR3 is CSATIRGRESNQPQHF. For the CDR3, the DNA is TGCAGTGCTACAATCAGGGGGCGGGAAAGTAATCAGCCCCAGCATTTT.

This clonotype has a count of ten or more. The chain has TRBV6-5 and TRBJ2-7; a weak D match, TRBD1 (5 bases). V lost 0 bases and J 6 bases, leaving 18 bases between the germline ends. There are 16 residues in the CDR3. The germline gives CDR1 MNHEY, CDR2 SVGAGI. The CDR3 DNA reads TGTGCCAGCAGTTACTCGTCCAGGGTCAGGTTCTTCGAGCAGTACTTC. Its translation is CASSYSSRVRFFEQYF.

The CDR3 sequence is CASSGRLAGGHNEQFF. The CDR3 DNA follows: TGTGCCAGCAGCGGACGACTAGCGGGAGGCCACAATGAGCAGTTCTTC. V is TRBV11-2 and J is TRBJ2-1, with 13 bases matching TRBD2. Per germline, CDR1 SGHAT and CDR2 FQNNGV. Trimming at V came to 5 bases and at J to 5 bases, leaving 6 bases not matched to a gene. The CDR3 runs 16 residues.

This sequence joins TRBV12-3 or TRBV12-4 and TRBJ2-3; D remains unclear. This CDR3 region has 12 residues. The ends were cut back, 6 bases at V and 7 bases at J, with 11 bases in the middle. CDR3 in DNA: TGTGCCAGCAGCATGAGTAGGAATACGCAGTATTTT. Its translation is CASSMSRNTQYF.

This chain uses TRBV25-1 with TRBJ2-2, with unresolved D. CDR1 is MGHDK, CDR2 SYGVNS, per germline. V shed 3 bases and J shed 8 bases, with 7 bases lying between them. The CDR3 runs to 12 residues. This chain's CDR3 is CASSEGLGELFF. The CDR3 nucleotides are TGTGCCAGCAGTGAGGGGTTGGGGGAGCTGTTTTTT.

V is TRBV20-1 and J is TRBJ2-6; D perhaps matches TRBD1 (6 bases). Looked up from germline, CDR1 is DFQATT and CDR2 is SNEGSKA (reference sequence). The V end was cut by 1 base, the J end by 3 bases, with 7 bases between. The CDR3 sequence is 14 residues long. The CDR3 region is CSARAGVGANVLTF. CDR3 nucleotides: TGCAGTGCTAGAGCAGGGGTTGGGGCCAACGTCCTGACTTTC.

The V call is TRBV28, the J call TRBJ2-1; 9 nucleotides line up with TRBD1. CDR3 size: 15 residues. Germline CDR1 and CDR2: MDHEN and SYDVKM. J gave up 4 bases and V 7 bases, and 8 bases lay outside the gene matches. This chain's CDR3 is CASTTGGAGYNEQFF. CDR3 sequence (DNA): TGTGCCAGCACCACAGGGGGCGCCGGGTACAATGAGCAGTTCTTC. The entire variable domain, with the rest obtained from reference TRBV28 and TRBJ2-1, is as follows: DVKVTQSSRYLVKRTGEKVFLECVQDMDHENMFWYRQDPGLGLRLIYFSYDVKMKEKGDIPEGYSVSREKKERFSLILESASTNQTSMYLCASTTGGAGYNEQFFGPGTRLTVL.

Here the CDR3 reads CASSLQGLASNEQFF. The CDR3 nucleotides are TGTGCCAGCAGCTTACAGGGACTAGCGTCGAATGAGCAGTTCTTC. The chain uses TRBV7-3 and TRBJ2-1; 10 nucleotides line up with TRBD2. Looked up from germline, CDR1 is SGHTA and CDR2 is FQGTGA. The length of the CDR3 is 15 residues. Unmatched junction bases numbered 5, after V lost 2 bases and J lost 7 bases.